This is a list of T cell receptor beta chains from one sample in a study of T cell repertoires in cytomegalovirus infection. Each CDR3 protein is one row after TCRdb ran MiXCR on the reads. The sample holds some 280,000 distinct CDR3 sequences, around 13% seen once. The sample taken for sequencing was PBMCs. These receptors all come from a human donor in good health (CMV status not recorded). Some clones in this sample may be carry-over from other donors' samples. Both conserved end residues are trimmed from each CDR3. D genes are given only for firm matches. Clone size is stated in some rows and not others, as once, few, many or a class when expanded.

CDR3 protein,clone size,V gene,D gene
AISESTRGGYGYT,many,TRBV10-3,NA
ASSSLSGNTIY,many,TRBV12-3/TRBV12-4,NA
ASSQLDRGRLAGGGEQF,few,TRBV14,NA
ASSLDVANQPQH,NA,TRBV7-9,NA
ASSPVEVDTQY,many,TRBV18,NA
SARDYYKETQY,NA,TRBV20-1,TRBD2
SAREGGPTYEQY,NA,TRBV20-1,NA
ASSAGVTEAF,many,TRBV7-9,NA
SVRGQKGDTQY,NA,TRBV29-1,NA
ASDSGTLGNTQY,few,TRBV2,NA
ASSYGATYEQY,NA,TRBV6-2/TRBV6-3,NA
ASSAGTSNLYEQY,many,TRBV7-7,TRBD2
ASSFGPRKLRTGELF,NA,TRBV28,NA
SATSVAGGDTQY,NA,TRBV20-1,TRBD2
ASSYTPSGTGSEQY,NA,TRBV6-2/TRBV6-3,TRBD1
ASSLSGTVDEQF,NA,TRBV7-9,NA
SARDGTHPEKLF,few,TRBV20-1,NA
SARGDRVNTEAF,few,TRBV20-1,NA
SARRSAGLPDEQY,NA,TRBV20-1,NA
ASSQERTANIQY,NA,TRBV4-1,NA
ASSTDRGSYNEQF,NA,TRBV5-5,TRBD1
ASSEVRPETQY,few,TRBV2,NA